This T cell receptor beta chain was sequenced for a study of blood T cell repertoires in COVID-19. Whole-study context: Whether acute or convalescent, the COVID-19 samples came from the United States, Italy and Spain. The analysed material was cDNA or gDNA that came from T cells, B-cell-depleted T cells, or PBMCs.

The CDR3 has 14 amino acids. V was clipped by 5 bases and J by 0 bases, with 10 bases between them. Germline assignment: CDR1 SGHKS and CDR2 YYEKEE (reference sequence). The authors' processing: Cell counts per sample came from amplifying reference gene primers. Clones were sequenced by immunoSEQ multiplex PCR, and TCRdb holds only the in-frame ones, with some missing. That table gives V, J and clone size, and the DNA gave D and trimming. The sample consists of 100,000 to 150,000 clones, approximately 74% of them appearing once. This clone was seen a single time. Sequenced: peripheral blood. The rearrangement links TRBV5-5 to TRBJ2-3; D possibly corresponds to TRBD1 (5 bases). The receptor comes from a man between 60 and 75 years old with acute or convalescent COVID-19. The CDR3 spells CASSPGHSTDTQYF. In nucleotides, the CDR3 is TGTGCCAGCAGTCCCGGACACAGCACAGATACGCAGTATTTT.